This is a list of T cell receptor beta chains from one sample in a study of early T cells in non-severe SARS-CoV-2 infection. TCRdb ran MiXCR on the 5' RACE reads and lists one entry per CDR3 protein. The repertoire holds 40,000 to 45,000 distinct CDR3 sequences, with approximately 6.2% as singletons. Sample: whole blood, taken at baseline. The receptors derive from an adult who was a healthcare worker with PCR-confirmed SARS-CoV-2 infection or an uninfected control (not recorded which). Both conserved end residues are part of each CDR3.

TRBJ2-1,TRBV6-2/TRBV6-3,CASRGLAGGYNEQFF
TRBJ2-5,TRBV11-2,CASSLGGGETQYF
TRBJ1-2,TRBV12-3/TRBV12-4,CASSLGQGYGYTF
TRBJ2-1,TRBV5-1,CASSLAEVPSGWQFF
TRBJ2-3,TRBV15,CATSRVRLAGVGDTQYF
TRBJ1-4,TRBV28,CASRDPETGIVVGEKLFF
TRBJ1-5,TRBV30,CAWSPTGSFNQPQHF
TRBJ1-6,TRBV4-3,CASSQDGTGSGSPLHF
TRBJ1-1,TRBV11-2,CAGRPSRGLNTEAFF
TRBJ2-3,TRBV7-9,CASSLVGDTDTQYF
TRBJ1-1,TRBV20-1,CSARAFYQGGNTEAFF
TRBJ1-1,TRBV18,CASSSDRGGTEAFF
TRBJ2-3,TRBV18,CASPEPRGFTDTQYF
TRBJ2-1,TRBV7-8,CASSPSGGLVYNEQFF
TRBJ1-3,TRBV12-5,CASGPASENTIYF
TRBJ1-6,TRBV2,CASSRQGYSPLHF
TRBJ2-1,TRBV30,CAWRPIRGSSYNEQFF
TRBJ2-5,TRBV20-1,CSAGTGGLSRDQYF
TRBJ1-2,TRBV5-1,CASSLAGTEYGYTF